These 26 T cell receptor beta chains share one sample of origin, sequenced in a study of T cell repertoires in ileal Crohn's disease. As for time point: neoterminal ileum biopsy at postoperative endoscopy, about 6 months after surgery. TCRdb's table, derived via immunoSEQ multiplex PCR, lists solely in-frame clones and lacks some. The profile shows around 1,700 clones, about 88% of them singletons. Sequencing was performed on ileal tissue. These receptor sequences come from an adult with Crohn's disease.

The rearrangement links TRBV7-2 to TRBJ2-2; D is unclear. The CDR3 extends over 13 amino acids. Germline CDR1 and CDR2: SGHTA and FQGNSA. Trimming cost V 1 base and J 6 bases, with 6 bases left between them. CDR3 protein: CASSLGEAGELFF. CDR3 DNA sequence: TGTGCCAGCAGCTTAGGAGAGGCCGGGGAGCTGTTTTTT.

The chain combines TRBV9 with TRBJ1-2; TRBD1 matches at 10 bases. After removal of 2 bases from V and 6 bases from J, the junction contained 1 base not matched to a gene. The CDR3 has 13 amino acids. Per germline, CDR1 SGDLS and CDR2 YYNGEE. Written as DNA, the CDR3 is TGTGCCAGCAGCGTCGGGACAGGGGATGGCTACACCTTC. Protein sequence: CASSVGTGDGYTF.

CDR3 loop: CSVARENTEAFF. In nucleotides, the CDR3 is TGCAGCGTCGCGAGGGAGAACACTGAAGCTTTCTTT. The gene calls are TRBV29-1 and TRBJ1-1; D gene uncertain. V lost 6 bases and J 1 base, leaving 9 bases between the germline ends. CDR1 and CDR2 from the germline V gene are SQVTM and ANQGSEA. The CDR3 consists of 12 residues.

This clone was detected only once. The chain employs TRBV21-1 and TRBJ1-1; TRBD1 is the table's D call and was not checked against the DNA. TRBV21-1 is an annotated pseudogene. CDR3 size: 16 residues. CDR3 DNA: TGTGCCAGCAGCTCACGACAGGTGTTTTGGGACACTGAAGCTTTCTTT. Its protein is CASSSRQVFWDTEAFF.

CDR3 loop: CASSTDTRGTEAFF. The CDR3 bases are TGTGCCAGCAGTACCGACACCCGTGGCACTGAAGCTTTCTTT. This chain connects TRBV27 to TRBJ1-1; D call uncertain. The germline gives CDR1 MNHEY, CDR2 SMNVEV (reference sequence). Trimming took 5 bases from V and 4 from J, leaving 14 bases between them. CDR3 size: 14 residues.

The chain recombines TRBV4-3 with TRBJ1-5; TRBD1 matches at 7 bases. This CDR3 comprises 15 residues. Germline loops: CDR1 LGHNA, CDR2 YSLEER. Trimming cost V 2 bases and J 3 bases; bases outside gene matches: 4. CDR3 protein: CASSQKTGPNQPQHF. The CDR3 nucleotides read TGCGCCAGCAGCCAAAAGACAGGGCCCAATCAGCCCCAGCATTTT.

The genes are TRBV5-5 and TRBJ2-5; 7 nucleotides agree with TRBD1. The V segment lost 0 bases and the J segment 5 bases; nucleotides outside the gene matches: 7. The CDR3 contains 15 residues. The V gene's germline CDR1 is SGHKS and CDR2 YYEKEE (reference sequence). CDR3 residues: CASSLEQGKRETQYF. CDR3 DNA: TGTGCCAGCAGCTTGGAACAGGGGAAGAGGGAGACCCAGTACTTC.

This rearrangement joins TRBV4-3 to TRBJ2-1, with 14 positions matching TRBD2. This CDR3 has 18 amino acids. The germline gives CDR1 LGHNA, CDR2 YSLEER. The V and J ends lost 2 bases and 8 bases, in that order; junction bases with no gene match: 11. This chain's CDR3 is CASSQTGTSGSRLDEQFF. CDR3 bases: TGCGCCAGCAGCCAAACCGGGACTAGCGGGAGTCGGCTCGATGAGCAGTTCTTC.

The chain employs TRBV2 and TRBJ1-4; 12 bases agree with TRBD1. Germline lookup yields CDR1 SNHLY and CDR2 FYNNEI. The CDR3 runs to 16 residues. V lost 7 bases, J lost 1 base, and 4 bases stayed unmatched. In nucleotides, the CDR3 is TGTGCCAGCAAGGGACAGGGGGCAGGAACTAATGAAAAACTGTTTTTT. Encoded protein: CASKGQGAGTNEKLFF.

The chain carries TRBV11-1 and TRBJ2-1; TRBD2 matches 8 bases. The trim removed 5 bases at V and 4 bases at J, leaving 1 base unmatched. Germline assignment: CDR1 SGHAT and CDR2 FQDESV (reference sequence). CDR3 length equals 13 residues. The CDR3 reads CASSPGGYNEQFF. Here the CDR3 DNA reads TGTGCCAGCAGCCCGGGGGGGTACAATGAGCAGTTCTTC.

The chain couples TRBV25-1 to TRBJ1-6; the D is unclear. Trimming pared 6 bases from V and 6 bases from J, leaving 9 bases between. CDR3 size: 13 residues. Germline CDR1 reads MGHDK; CDR2 reads SYGVNS. The CDR3 protein is CASRTLSNSPLHF. The CDR3 DNA reads TGTGCCAGCAGAACCTTGTCTAATTCACCCCTCCACTTT. Looking up the rest from reference TRBV25-1 and TRBJ1-6 gives the full variable domain: EADIYQTPRYLVIGTGKKITLECSQTMGHDKMYWYQQDPGMELHLIHYSYGVNSTEKGDLSSESTVSRIRTEHFPLTLESARPSHTSQYLCASRTLSNSPLHFGNGTRLTVT.

The J gene is TRBJ2-7, the V gene TRBV11-2; the match to TRBD1 covers 8 bases. CDR1 is SGHAT, CDR2 FQNNGV, per germline. The CDR3 loop spans 13 amino acids. V dropped 5 bases and J dropped 6; count of bases not matched to a gene: 6. The CDR3 region has the DNA TGTGCCAGCAGCCGCCAAGACAGGGGCGAGCAGTACGTC. Its protein product is CASSRQDRGEQYV.

This clone was observed a single time. CDR3 region: CASSLFGFAGGLEETQYF. CDR3 coding DNA: TGTGCCAGCAGCTTATTTGGTTTCGCGGGGGGCCTCGAGGAGACCCAGTACTTC. The rearrangement uses TRBV11-2 and TRBJ2-5; 8 bases align to TRBD2. Germline V gene data show CDR1 as SGHAT and CDR2 as FQNNGV. The ends lost 2 bases at V and 5 bases at J; junction bases unmatched: 16. The CDR3 loop spans 18 amino acids.

The chain has TRBV7-2 and TRBJ2-5, with a tentative D call TRBD2 (5 bases). CDR3 length: 14 amino acids. V lost 5 bases to trimming and J lost 2 bases, with 12 bases between them. Germline V CDR1 and CDR2: SGHTA, FQGNSA. The CDR3 sequence is CASSPPGKQETQYF. The DNA of the CDR3 is TGTGCCAGCAGCCCTCCGGGAAAACAAGAGACCCAGTACTTC.

The chain links TRBV19 to TRBJ1-5; D gene unclear. Germline values: CDR1 LNHDA, CDR2 SQIVND (reference sequence). V lost 1 base and J lost 2, with 12 bases in between. The CDR3 is 16 residues long. The CDR3 region is CASSIGRGSGNQPQHF. CDR3 in DNA: TGTGCCAGTAGTATAGGAAGAGGTTCTGGCAATCAGCCCCAGCATTTT.

The chain has TRBV6-5 and TRBJ1-2; 10 bases agree with TRBD1. V was pared by 5 bases and J by 4 bases, with 1 base of the junction left unmatched. Germline V gene data show CDR1 as MNHEY and CDR2 as SVGAGI. This CDR3 is 13 amino acids long. The CDR3 sequence: CASSRDRGYGYTF. The CDR3 DNA is TGTGCCAGCAGTCGGGACAGGGGCTATGGCTACACCTTC.

This chain joins TRBV19 and TRBJ2-1; 9 bases match TRBD2. Trimming took 3 bases from V and 2 from J; bases not matched to a gene: 5. The CDR3 is made up of 16 amino acids. CDR1 and CDR2 from the germline V gene are LNHDA and SQIVND (reference sequence). In DNA form, the CDR3 reads TGTGCCAGTAGTATTGTGACTAGCGGACCCTACAATGAGCAGTTCTTC. Translated: CASSIVTSGPYNEQFF.

This sequence joins TRBV29-1 and TRBJ1-5, with TRBD1 as a possible D gene (5 bases). The V end lost 3 bases, the J end lost 9 bases, and 15 bases lay between the germline ends. Germline lookup yields CDR1 SQVTM and CDR2 ANQGSEA. This CDR3 contains 13 residues. This chain's CDR3 is CSVDGGVGAPQHF. CDR3 sequence (DNA): TGCAGCGTTGACGGGGGGGTGGGAGCGCCCCAGCATTTT.

The gene calls are TRBV9 and TRBJ2-5; 9 positions match TRBD2. The CDR3 is 18 residues long. The ends lost 0 bases at V and 2 bases at J; junction bases unmatched: 11. CDR1 and CDR2 (germline): SGDLS, YYNGEE. Here the CDR3 DNA reads TGTGCCAGCAGCGTAGTAGACCGCGGGGGGGCGGAGCAAGAGACCCAGTACTTC. This encodes CASSVVDRGGAEQETQYF.

V gene TRBV6-6 combines with J gene TRBJ1-3; tentatively, D is TRBD1 (5 bases). V lost 4 bases and J lost 0, with 7 bases in between. This CDR3 is 14 amino acids long. Germline V gene lookup returns CDR1 MNHNY and CDR2 SVGAGI (reference sequence). The CDR3 protein is CASSFQGSGNTIYF. CDR3 in DNA: TGTGCCAGCAGTTTCCAGGGCTCTGGAAACACCATATATTTT.

The sample holds one count of this clone. The chain has TRBV6-5 and TRBJ1-1; no clear D gene. The germline V and J ends were trimmed by 6 bases and 6 bases, with 14 bases remaining between them. The CDR3 consists of 13 residues. Looked up from germline, CDR1 is MNHEY and CDR2 is SVGAGI. CDR3 bases: TGTGCCAGCAGCAAAAAACCCGGGGCTGAAGCTTTCTTT. Its translation: CASSKKPGAEAFF.

The chain uses TRBV29-1 and TRBJ1-1; 8 positions agree with TRBD1. Germline loops: CDR1 SQVTM, CDR2 ANQGSEA. V gave up 5 bases and J gave up 3 bases; unmatched junction bases: 11. This CDR3 is built from 15 residues. CDR3 coding DNA: TGCAGCGTTCCCGAACAGGGGGGGTTGGACACTGAAGCTTTCTTT. Translated, it gives CSVPEQGGLDTEAFF.

On this clone itself: A read error may produce the germline difference seen at one junction end. The V gene is TRBV6-1, the J gene TRBJ2-2, with a tentative D call TRBD2 (5 bases). CDR1 is MNHNS, CDR2 SASEGT, per germline. The CDR3 covers 13 residues. The CDR3 reads CASSRKNTGELLF. DNA for the CDR3: TGTGCCAGCAGCAGGAAAAACACCGGGGAGCTGCTTTTT.

This sequence joins TRBV6-1 and TRBJ2-3, with 9 bases lining up with TRBD2. The CDR3 extends over 15 amino acids. Germline V gives CDR1 MNHNS, CDR2 SASEGT. V gave up 6 bases and J gave up 3 bases; unmatched junction bases: 7. In DNA, the CDR3 is TGTGCCAGCAGGGGAGCGGGAGGTAGGACAGATACGCAGTATTTT. It specifies CASRGAGGRTDTQYF.

This clone is a singleton in its sample. The chain employs TRBV27 and TRBJ1-6; 9 positions match TRBD1. The junction had 9 bases not matched to a gene; V was cut back by 5 bases and J by 7 bases. Germline assignment: CDR1 MNHEY and CDR2 SMNVEV (reference sequence). The CDR3 sequence is 16 residues long. The CDR3 here is CASSPLGGTGNSPLHF. The CDR3 DNA is TGTGCCAGCAGTCCCCTGGGGGGGACAGGGAATTCACCCCTCCACTTT.

The genes are TRBV6-6 and TRBJ2-7; D may correspond to TRBD1 or TRBD2 (5 bases each). Germline CDR1 reads MNHNY; CDR2 reads SVGAGI (reference sequence). V shed 5 bases and J shed 7 bases, with 18 bases lying between them. The CDR3 has 14 amino acids. The chain's CDR3 is CASSDDTGTGEQYV. CDR3 in DNA: TGTGCCAGCAGTGACGACACGGGGACGGGGGAGCAGTACGTC.